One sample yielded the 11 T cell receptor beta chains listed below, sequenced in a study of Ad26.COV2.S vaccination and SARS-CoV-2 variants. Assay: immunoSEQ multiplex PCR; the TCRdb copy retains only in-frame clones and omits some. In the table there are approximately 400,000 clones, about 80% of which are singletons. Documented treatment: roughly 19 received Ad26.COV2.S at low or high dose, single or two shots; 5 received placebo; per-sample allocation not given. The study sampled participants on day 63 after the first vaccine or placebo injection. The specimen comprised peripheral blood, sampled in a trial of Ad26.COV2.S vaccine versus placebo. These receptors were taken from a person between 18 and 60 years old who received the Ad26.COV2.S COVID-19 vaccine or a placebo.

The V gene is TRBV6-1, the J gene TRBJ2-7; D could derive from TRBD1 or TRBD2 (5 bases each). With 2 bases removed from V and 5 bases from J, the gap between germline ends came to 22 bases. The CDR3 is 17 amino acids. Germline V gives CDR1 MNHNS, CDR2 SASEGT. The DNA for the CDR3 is TGTGCCAGCAGTGAAATGGTCATGAAGGGACCAGCCGACGAGCAGTACTTC. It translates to CASSEMVMKGPADEQYF.

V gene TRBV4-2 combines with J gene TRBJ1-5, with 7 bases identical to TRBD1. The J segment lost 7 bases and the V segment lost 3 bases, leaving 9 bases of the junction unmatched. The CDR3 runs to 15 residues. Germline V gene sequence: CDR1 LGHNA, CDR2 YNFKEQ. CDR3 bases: TGTGCCAGCAGCCAGGCAGGGGGAGGGTACCAGCCCCAGCATTTT. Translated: CASSQAGGGYQPQHF.

CDR3 sequence: CASSIRGGPYNEQFF. The CDR3 nucleotides read TGTGCCAGTAGTATTCGGGGGGGCCCTTACAATGAGCAGTTCTTC. This chain links TRBV19 with TRBJ2-1, with TRBD2 matching 8 bases. V gave up 3 bases and J gave up 4 bases; unmatched junction bases: 5. The germline V gene encodes CDR1 LNHDA and CDR2 SQIVND (reference sequence). The CDR3 is made up of 15 amino acids.

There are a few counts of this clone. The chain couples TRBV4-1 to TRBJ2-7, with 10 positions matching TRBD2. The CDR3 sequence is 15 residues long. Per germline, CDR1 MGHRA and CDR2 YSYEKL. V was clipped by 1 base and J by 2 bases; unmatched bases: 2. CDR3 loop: CASSQGLAGAYEQYF. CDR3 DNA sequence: TGCGCCAGCAGCCAAGGACTAGCGGGCGCCTACGAGCAGTACTTC.

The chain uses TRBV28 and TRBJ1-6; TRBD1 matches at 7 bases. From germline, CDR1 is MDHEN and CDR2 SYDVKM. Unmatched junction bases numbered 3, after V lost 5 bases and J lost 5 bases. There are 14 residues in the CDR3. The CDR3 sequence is CASSAGTDNSPLHF. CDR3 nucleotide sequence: TGTGCCAGCAGTGCCGGGACAGATAATTCACCCCTCCACTTT.

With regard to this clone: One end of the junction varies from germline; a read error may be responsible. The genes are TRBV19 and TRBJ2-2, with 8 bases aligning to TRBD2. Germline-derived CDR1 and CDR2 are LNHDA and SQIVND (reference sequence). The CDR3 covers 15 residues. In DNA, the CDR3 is TGTGCCAGTAGGATAGCGGGACTGAACACCGGGGAGCTGTTTTTT. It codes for CASRIAGLNTGELFF.

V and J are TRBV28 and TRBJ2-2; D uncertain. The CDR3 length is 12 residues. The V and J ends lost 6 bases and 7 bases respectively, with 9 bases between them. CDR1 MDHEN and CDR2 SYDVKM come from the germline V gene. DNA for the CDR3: TGTGCCAGCAGCCCCGGTGGCGGGGAGCTGTTTTTT. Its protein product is CASSPGGGELFF.

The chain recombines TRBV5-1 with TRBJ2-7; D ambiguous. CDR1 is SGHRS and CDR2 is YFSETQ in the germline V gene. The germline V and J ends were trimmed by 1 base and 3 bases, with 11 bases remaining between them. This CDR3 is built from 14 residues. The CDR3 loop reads CASSLNRPVYEQYF. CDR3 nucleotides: TGCGCCAGCAGCTTGAACAGACCCGTCTACGAGCAGTACTTC. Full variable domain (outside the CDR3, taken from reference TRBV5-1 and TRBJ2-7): KAGVTQTPRYLIKTRGQQVTLSCSPISGHRSVSWYQQTPGQGLQFLFEYFSETQRNKGNFPGRFSGRQFSNSRSEMNVSTLELGDSALYLCASSLNRPVYEQYFGPGTRLTVT.

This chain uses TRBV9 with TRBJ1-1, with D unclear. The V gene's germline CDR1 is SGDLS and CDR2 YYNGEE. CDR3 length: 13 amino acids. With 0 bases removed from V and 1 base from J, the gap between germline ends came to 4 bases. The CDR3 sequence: CASSVDTNTEAFF. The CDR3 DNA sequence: TGTGCCAGCAGCGTAGACACGAACACTGAAGCTTTCTTT.

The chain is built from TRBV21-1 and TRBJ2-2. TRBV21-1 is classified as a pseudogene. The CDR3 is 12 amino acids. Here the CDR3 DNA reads TGTGCCAGCAGAAAAGCCACCGGGGAGCTGTTTTTT. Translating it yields CASRKATGELFF.

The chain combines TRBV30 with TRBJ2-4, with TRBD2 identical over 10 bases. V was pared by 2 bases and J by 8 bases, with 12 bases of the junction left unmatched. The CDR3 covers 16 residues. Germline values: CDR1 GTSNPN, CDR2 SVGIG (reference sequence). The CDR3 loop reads CAWSTRGSGRWYIQYF. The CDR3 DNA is TGTGCCTGGAGTACCCGGGGTAGCGGGAGGTGGTACATTCAGTACTTC.